The rows below give T cell receptor beta chains drawn from one sample of a study of CD8 T cells in ankylosing spondylitis. TCRdb called the 5' RACE reads again in MiXCR, with one record for every CDR3 protein. The sample has tens of thousands of distinct CDR3 sequences; 9% to 12% are singletons. Material: blood, either unsorted or a sorted T cell fraction (not recorded which). The receptors derive from a male donor with ankylosing spondylitis or in good health (not recorded which). The CDR3 runs from the conserved cysteine through the conserved F or W. Each record gives: D gene, V gene, J gene, clone size, CDR3 protein, CDR3 DNA. A D gene is named only where the DNA matches it firmly. Clone sizes are shown as once, few, many, or a class for an expanded clone.

d_call: TRBD1
v_call: TRBV7-9
j_call: TRBJ2-1
clone_size: many
cdr3_aa: CASIAGGSDEQFF
cdr3_nt: TGTGCCAGCATTGCAGGGGGCAGCGATGAGCAGTTCTTC

d_call: .
v_call: TRBV15
j_call: TRBJ1-4
clone_size: many
cdr3_aa: CATSGGSTNEKLFF
cdr3_nt: TGTGCCACCAGCGGCGGGTCAACTAATGAAAAACTGTTTTTT

d_call: TRBD2
v_call: TRBV10-3
j_call: TRBJ2-3
clone_size: medium-sized
cdr3_aa: CAISESGTNGPNTQYF
cdr3_nt: TGTGCCATCAGTGAGTCGGGGACTAATGGCCCCAATACGCAGTATTTT

d_call: TRBD2
v_call: TRBV29-1
j_call: TRBJ2-1
clone_size: many
cdr3_aa: CSVDLAGGSSYNEQFF
cdr3_nt: TGCAGCGTTGATTTAGCGGGAGGGAGCTCCTACAATGAGCAGTTCTTC

d_call: .
v_call: TRBV5-5
j_call: TRBJ2-1
clone_size: many
cdr3_aa: CASSLVTELLGNEQFF
cdr3_nt: TGTGCCAGCAGCTTGGTCACGGAGCTACTCGGCAATGAGCAGTTCTTC

d_call: TRBD1
v_call: TRBV15
j_call: TRBJ2-3
clone_size: many
cdr3_aa: CATSREQGRPPDTQYF
cdr3_nt: TGTGCCACCAGCAGAGAACAGGGGCGGCCGCCGGATACGCAGTATTTT

d_call: .
v_call: TRBV11-2
j_call: TRBJ2-7
clone_size: many
cdr3_aa: CASRPYEQYF
cdr3_nt: TGTGCCAGCAGGCCCTACGAGCAGTACTTC

d_call: .
v_call: TRBV20-1
j_call: TRBJ2-7
clone_size: many
cdr3_aa: CSATSPGHYEQYF
cdr3_nt: TGCAGTGCTACTTCCCCAGGCCACTACGAGCAGTACTTC

d_call: .
v_call: TRBV28
j_call: TRBJ2-7
clone_size: many
cdr3_aa: CASTDSDGEFGEQYF
cdr3_nt: TGTGCCAGCACCGATTCGGACGGGGAATTTGGCGAGCAGTACTTC

d_call: TRBD1
v_call: TRBV25-1
j_call: TRBJ1-5
clone_size: many
cdr3_aa: CASSETGGPQHF
cdr3_nt: TGTGCCAGCAGTGAAACAGGGGGCCCCCAGCATTTT

d_call: TRBD2
v_call: TRBV11-2
j_call: TRBJ2-6
clone_size: many
cdr3_aa: CASSRLASGANVLTF
cdr3_nt: TGTGCCAGCAGCCGACTAGCCTCTGGGGCCAACGTCCTGACTTTC

d_call: .
v_call: TRBV20-1
j_call: TRBJ2-7
clone_size: many
cdr3_aa: CSASPQWGAITYEQYF
cdr3_nt: TGCAGTGCTAGCCCCCAGTGGGGGGCTATAACCTACGAGCAGTACTTC

d_call: TRBD1
v_call: TRBV11-1
j_call: TRBJ1-2
clone_size: many
cdr3_aa: CASSPGGQRIYGYTF
cdr3_nt: TGTGCCAGCAGCCCCGGGGGACAGCGTATCTATGGCTACACCTTC

d_call: .
v_call: TRBV21-1
j_call: TRBJ2-5
clone_size: many
cdr3_aa: CASSQNRQETQYF
cdr3_nt: TGTGCCAGCAGCCAGAATCGTCAAGAGACCCAGTACTTC

d_call: .
v_call: TRBV5-1
j_call: TRBJ1-1
clone_size: many
cdr3_aa: CASSSSRGGTEAFF
cdr3_nt: TGCGCCAGCAGTTCCAGCAGGGGAGGAACTGAAGCTTTCTTT

d_call: .
v_call: TRBV20-1
j_call: TRBJ2-3
clone_size: many
cdr3_aa: CSARPLGSLLTDTQYF
cdr3_nt: TGCAGTGCTAGGCCACTGGGCAGTTTACTTACAGATACGCAGTATTTT

d_call: .
v_call: TRBV5-6
j_call: TRBJ2-1
clone_size: many
cdr3_aa: CASSPNQHNDEQFF
cdr3_nt: TGTGCCAGCAGCCCTAACCAACACAATGATGAGCAGTTCTTC

d_call: .
v_call: TRBV6-1
j_call: TRBJ2-3
clone_size: many
cdr3_aa: CASSLSRTDTQYF
cdr3_nt: TGTGCCAGCAGCCTAAGTCGGACAGATACGCAGTATTTT

d_call: .
v_call: TRBV6-4
j_call: TRBJ2-2
clone_size: many
cdr3_aa: CASSEELNTGELFF
cdr3_nt: TGTGCCAGCAGTGAAGAGCTGAACACCGGGGAGCTGTTTTTT